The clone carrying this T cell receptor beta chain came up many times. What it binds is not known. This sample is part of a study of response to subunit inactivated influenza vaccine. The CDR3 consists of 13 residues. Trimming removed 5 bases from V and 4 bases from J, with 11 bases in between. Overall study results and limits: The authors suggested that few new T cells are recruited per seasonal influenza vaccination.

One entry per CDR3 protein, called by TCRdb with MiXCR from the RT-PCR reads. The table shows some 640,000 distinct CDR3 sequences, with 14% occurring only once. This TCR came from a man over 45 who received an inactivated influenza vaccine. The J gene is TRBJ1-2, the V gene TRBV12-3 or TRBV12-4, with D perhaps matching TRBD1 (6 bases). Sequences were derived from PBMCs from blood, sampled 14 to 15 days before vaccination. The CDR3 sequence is CASSAGTFYGYTF. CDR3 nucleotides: TGTGCCAGCAGTGCCGGGACATTCTATGGCTACACCTTC.